The present TCR beta chain was sequenced within a study of shared clonotypes between healthy human individuals. Study information: CD4 naive cells filled three plates per donor, CD4 memory three, CD8 naive two and CD8 memory one.

Germline V gene sequence: CDR1 SGHVS, CDR2 FNYEAQ. Between the trimmed V and J ends, which lost 6 bases and 2 bases, there was a span of 11 bases. The CDR3 consists of 13 residues. With respect to this clone: Its antigen remains unidentified.

Researchers divided each subset's genomic DNA evenly across several immunoSEQ plates. Measured with immunoSEQ multiplex PCR; TCRdb has only the in-frame clones, and not every one. This table holds about 380,000 clones, just over 95% found once. Study observations and caveats: Generation of non-shared clonotypes was less probable than generation of clonotypes shared by all four donors.

The clonotype originates from a man aged 25-45 years in good health. The sample taken for sequencing was memory CD8+ T cells sorted from blood. Subset reported: CD45RO+ cells pooled with CCR7-negative TemRA cells. J is TRBJ2-7 and V is TRBV7-6, with D perhaps TRBD1 or TRBD2 (5 bases each). CDR3: CASRARGAYEQYF. The CDR3 bases are TGTGCCAGCAGGGCACGAGGGGCCTACGAGCAGTACTTC. Variable domain in full (rest from reference TRBV7-6 and TRBJ2-7): GAGVSQSPRYKVTKRGQDVALRCDPISGHVSLYWYRQALGQGPEFLTYFNYEAQQDKSGLPNDRFSAERPEGSISTLTIQRTEQRDSAMYRCASRARGAYEQYFGPGTRLTVT.